This T cell receptor beta chain was observed in a study of blood T cell repertoires in COVID-19. Per germline, CDR1 KGHSH and CDR2 LQKENI. V gave up 3 bases and J gave up 6 bases, with 8 bases separating them. CDR3 length equals 13 residues. Clones were read by immunoSEQ multiplex PCR, and TCRdb kept only the in-frame ones, dropping some. The sample consists of fewer than 200,000 clones, around 83% of them appearing once. This clonotype was obtained from a woman between 45 and 60 years old in a cohort exposed to, infected with or recovered from COVID-19 (not recorded which). Sequencing used PBMCs or T cells enriched from blood (not recorded which). This rearrangement joins TRBV18 to TRBJ1-4; D not certain. This CDR3 reads CASSPLVDEKLFF. CDR3 DNA: TGTGCCAGCTCACCCTTAGTAGATGAAAAACTGTTTTTT. Full variable domain (missing parts from reference TRBV18 and TRBJ1-4): NAGVMQNPRHLVRRRGQEARLRCSPMKGHSHVYWYRQLPEEGLKFMVYLQKENIIDESGMPKERFSAEFPKEGPSILRIQQVVRGDSAAYFCASSPLVDEKLFFGSGTQLSVL.